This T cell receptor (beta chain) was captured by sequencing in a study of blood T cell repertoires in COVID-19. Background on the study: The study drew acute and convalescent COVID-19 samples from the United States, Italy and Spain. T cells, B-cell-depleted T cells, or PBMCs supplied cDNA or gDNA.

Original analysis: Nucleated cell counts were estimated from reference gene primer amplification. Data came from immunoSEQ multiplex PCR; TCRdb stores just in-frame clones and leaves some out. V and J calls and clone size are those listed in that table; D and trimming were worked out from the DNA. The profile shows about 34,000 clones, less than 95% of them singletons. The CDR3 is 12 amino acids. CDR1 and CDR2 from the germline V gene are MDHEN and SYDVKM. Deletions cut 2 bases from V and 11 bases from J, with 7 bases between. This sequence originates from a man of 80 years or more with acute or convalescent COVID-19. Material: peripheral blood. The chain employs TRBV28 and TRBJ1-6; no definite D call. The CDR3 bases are TGTGCCAGCAGTTTAGATGAGGCACCCCTCCACTTT. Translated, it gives CASSLDEAPLHF.